This T cell receptor (beta chain) was recovered during a study of chemoradiotherapy in HPV16-positive cancers. Study findings and constraints: Functional assays defining HPV-specific T cells used only a couple of HPV16-positive patients. Candidate HPV-specific clones and E7-related TCR motifs grew in tumor during treatment.

Only in-frame clones appear in the TCRdb table, and some are missing; sequencing was by immunoSEQ multiplex PCR. The sample carries 7,000 or so clones, 82% recorded once. Remarks on this clone: Antigen: not known.

This sequence originates from a human donor with HPV-associated anogenital cancer. This sample comprised tumor tissue, obtained from a patient who underwent chemoradiotherapy.

The CDR3 nucleotides are TGTGCCAGCAGCCGAAGGACAGGAGGGGTGAACACTGAAGCTTTCTTT. Encoded protein: CASSRRTGGVNTEAFF. The V gene is TRBV7-2, the J gene TRBJ1-1, with TRBD1 matching 7 bases. Germline loops: CDR1 SGHTA, CDR2 FQGNSA. This CDR3 spans 16 amino acids. With V trimmed by 5 bases and J by 0 bases, 9 bases remained unmatched.